This T cell receptor beta chain was captured in a study of cytomegalovirus exposure and HLA in healthy donors (dated by TCRdb to about 2017). For context, the study as a whole: According to an earlier analysis of several hundred of the donors, some 180 million T cells yielded 90 million to 140 million unique TCR beta sequences and approximately 300 Gb of sequence data. An early release covering 550 to 650 HLA-typed donors comprised about 300 gigabases of sequencing data and about 90 million unique TCR sequences. The genetic ancestry cluster associated with self-reported Caucasian donors included around 76% of the approximately 400 genotyped donors. The aim of the study was to test whether cataloging public T cell receptors could identify signatures of past pathogen exposure. The study profiled the T cell repertoires of under 700 subjects by immunosequencing and related them to cytomegalovirus serostatus. Besides the first cohort of more than 650 subjects, a separate validation cohort made up of 120 different subjects was used. The study combined high-throughput TCR immunosequencing, statistical association of individual TCRs with disease status, and machine learning to predict cytomegalovirus infection status. A later analysis re-examined previously published TCR beta repertoires from roughly 650 donors and added high-resolution HLA genotyping to investigate patterns of TCR occurrence. Rather than using new phenotypic data, the later analysis identified candidate immune exposures from TCR beta sequences and from how often those sequences occurred across donors. To decide whether each TCR beta V gene segment behaved as functional or pseudogenic, an earlier analysis of approximately 620 of the donors relied on high-throughput TCR beta sequencing. Alongside the repertoire data, information on donor age, sex, ethnicity and CMV serostatus was compiled. Genome-wide SNP genotypes for about 65% of the 666 donors were used in a later genetic analysis, which treated that subset as a discovery cohort. Every discovery cohort repertoire had been produced on one sequencing platform. Both class I and class II loci were covered by HLA typing, at four-digit resolution. The number of typed donors differed by locus: roughly 620-640 for A, B, C, DRB1 and DQB1; 522 for DQA1; 606 for DPA1; and roughly 490 for DPB1. Because of strong linkage in the cohort, a few DR-DQ haplotypes were treated as single units for association and clustering. Across approximately 400 genotyped donors of the cohort, an average of roughly 250,000 unique TCR beta nucleotide sequences per donor were sequenced, and about a sixth of those sequences were non-productive.

This clone came up a few times. What antigen it recognizes has not been identified. Base qualities are not at hand, and no much larger clone is one base apart. The method behind the library was the immunoSEQ multiplex PCR assay. A mixture of 60 forward primers for TCR Vbeta segments and 13 reverse primers for TCR Jbeta segments was used in the multiplex PCR. The CDR3 region of rearranged TCR beta genes was amplified from genomic DNA with a multiplex PCR assay. The Illumina HiSeq System was used to sequence the amplified TCR beta libraries as 87-base-pair reads. Turning to the authors' computational methods: A later analysis counted about 80 million unique TCR beta chains across the 550 to 800 repertoires, and around 12 million of these chains were shared by at least two donors. Raw reads were error-corrected and collapsed into unique sequences with a nearest-neighbor algorithm that merged closely related sequences to remove PCR and sequencing errors. Alignment of CDR3 sequences to IMGT reference sequences was used to assign V, D and J gene segments. For a sequence to be retained, a match of at least six nucleotides was required to both a V gene segment and a J gene segment. A rearrangement was called productive if the CDR3 had no stop codons and remained in frame with V and J, and every other rearrangement was called non-productive. CDR3 was defined by IMGT convention, running from the second conserved V-encoded cysteine to the conserved J-encoded phenylalanine. The earlier analysis of roughly 590 of the donors excluded sequences that lacked an unambiguous match to a single V gene segment. In an earlier analysis of approximately 590 of the donors, a V segment was called functional when productive rearrangements were above 56.7%, and segregating when the standard deviation between donors exceeded 5%. A statistical classification framework was built to diagnose cytomegalovirus status from the catalog of TCR beta chain sequences. In a later analysis, TCR nucleotide sequences were compared against IMGT/GENE-DB human TR gene sequences so that V and J genes could be assigned. The TCRdist pipeline was used in a later analysis to assign CDR3 sequences and most-parsimonious VDJ recombination scenarios. A later analysis defined each TCR beta chain by its CDR3 amino acid sequence plus V-gene family, and excluded reads lacking a unique V-gene family. To address suspected cross-contamination and a sequencing artifact, a later analysis removed 450 to 700 highly shared, low-generation-probability nucleotide sequences. In a later analysis, a clonal expansion index was calculated for each public chain from normalized within-repertoire ranks of inferred template counts. Generation probabilities in a later analysis came from a VDJ recombination model fitted to out-of-frame rearrangements, and those results were checked against IGoR. Hypergeometric tests were used in a later analysis to score TCR-TCR, TCR-HLA and TCR-CMV co-occurrence, with a repertoire-size bias correction applied to the TCR pairs. False discovery rates were estimated in a later analysis by permuting HLA or CMV assignments 20 times. In a later analysis, co-occurring TCRs were grouped using DBSCAN, and TCRdist sequence similarity was added for clustering within HLA-allele-positive subsets. For co-occurrence clustering, repertoires with fewer than 30,000 or more than 120,000 public chains were excluded, along with 4 to 6 repertoires with anomalous nucleotide sharing. In its TCRdb copy, this immuneACCESS table keeps in-frame sequences only and misses some clones. Where compared with another copy, unresolved V genes explain less than half of these, and the others have no known cause. The V and J calls and clone size were taken over from that table, and D and trimming were inferred from the DNA. The sample profile shows about 160,000 clones; 70% to 80% of them were found once. The ten top clones hold approximately 1% of the sample.

The investigation overall reported the following: A further reported finding was that TCR beta sequences accurately predicted the HLA-A and HLA-B alleles for most subjects in the first cohort. A later analysis found that HLA-associated TCR beta chains were more clonally expanded and had lower generation probabilities than equally common non-associated chains. Because some donors lacked HLA typing at each locus, the association tests relied only on the typed subset. An association between a missense DCLRE1C variant and V-gene and J-gene trimming of TCR beta chains was found in a later genetic analysis and replicated in an independent cohort. A group of highly shared sequence variants was considered likely to be a technical artifact of the sequencing pipeline. The earlier analysis of fewer than 750 of the donors excluded 15 to 20 rarely observed V segments, including chromosome 9 orphons, because counts were too low. In this cohort, only TCR beta chains were sequenced, and detectable features were limited by the absence of alpha or paired-chain data. Most TCR sequences were seen in very few donors, while some public TCRs were found in many individuals. Assigning TCR associations to individual alleles was difficult when HLA alleles, especially DR and DQ, strongly co-occurred. The authors suggested that the approach could potentially be extended to other disease states and immunological phenotypes. Sequencing depth was assumed to be roughly uniform across donors in the presence/absence analyses, though that assumption may not hold. A later genetic analysis reported fewer N-insertions in productive TCRs among donors in an Asian-associated ancestry cluster than the approximately 700-donor mean. The study gave a list of roughly 150 TCR beta chains associated with cytomegalovirus. In vitro tests confirmed that a few of the cytomegalovirus-associated TCR beta chains recognize cytomegalovirus antigens. In an earlier analysis of about 600 of the donors, most TCR beta V segments appeared in productive rearrangements about 87% or about 30% of the time, broadly matching IMGT annotations. A later analysis found that most CMV-associated TCR beta chains appeared HLA-restricted, with HLA associations seemingly driven largely by CMV exposure. In a later analysis, several top co-occurrence clusters were reported to appear linked to parvovirus B19, influenza, CMV and Epstein-Barr virus. According to a later analysis, TCR association rates differed among HLA loci, with DRB1 alleles showing the most associated TCRs and HLA-C alleles showing the fewest. Linkage disequilibrium might explain the correlated functional status among segregating V segments, but an unknown experimental factor could not be excluded. The 87-base-pair reads could not distinguish some IMGT-functional V segments, including TRBV6-2 and TRBV6-3, so those segments were excluded. In a later analysis, about 17,000 TCR beta sequences were associated with specific HLA alleles at a false discovery rate of 0.05. The classifier was reported to diagnose cytomegalovirus status with high specificity and sensitivity in both the original cohort and the validation cohort. The only immune exposure information available for the cohort was CMV serostatus.

The CDR3 runs 16 residues from the cysteine to the phenylalanine. Kept here is only the CDR3 DNA, which spans 48 bases and is read in frame from base 1. The junction shows trimming of 0 bases on V and 7 bases on J, plus 16 bases between the germline ends. Via the germline V gene, CDR1 is MGHRA and CDR2 YSYEKL. The cohort was made up of 650 to 700 healthy bone marrow donors. At the time of sampling, every cohort member was nominally healthy, though immune exposures that went unrecorded were likely present. The donor tested CMV seronegative, placing the donor among the approximately 400 seronegative members of the cohort. Every donor gave a peripheral blood sample, and the peripheral blood mononuclear cells from that sample were used for TCR beta sequencing. Genomic DNA was extracted from the blood cell samples with the Qiagen DNeasy Blood Extraction Kit.

Rearrangement joined TRBV4-1 to TRBJ1-5, with no confidently assigned D gene. The source material was PBMCs. This clonotype originated in a woman in her 40s in good health and CMV-seronegative. The DNA sequence is given as TGCGCCAGCAGCCAAGATTGGACCCGGGGTTGGCAGCCCCAGCATTTT. Its protein reads: CASSQDWTRGWQPQHF.